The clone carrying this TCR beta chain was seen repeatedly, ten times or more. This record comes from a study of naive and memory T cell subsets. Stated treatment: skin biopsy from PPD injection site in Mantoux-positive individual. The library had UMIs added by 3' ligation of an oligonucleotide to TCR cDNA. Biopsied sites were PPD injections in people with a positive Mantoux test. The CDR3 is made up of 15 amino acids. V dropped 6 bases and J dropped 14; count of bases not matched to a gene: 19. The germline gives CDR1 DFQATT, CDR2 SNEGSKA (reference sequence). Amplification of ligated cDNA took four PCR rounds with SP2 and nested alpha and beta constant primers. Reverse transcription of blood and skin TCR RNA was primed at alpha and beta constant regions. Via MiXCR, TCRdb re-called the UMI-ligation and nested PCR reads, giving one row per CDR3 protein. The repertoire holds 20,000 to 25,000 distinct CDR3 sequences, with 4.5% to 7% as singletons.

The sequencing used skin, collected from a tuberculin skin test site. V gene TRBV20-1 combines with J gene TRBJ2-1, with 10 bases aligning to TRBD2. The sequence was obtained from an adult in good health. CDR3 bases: TGCAGTGCAATAACCGGGACTAGCGCCAACCCAAGGAAGTTCTTC. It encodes CSAITGTSANPRKFF.